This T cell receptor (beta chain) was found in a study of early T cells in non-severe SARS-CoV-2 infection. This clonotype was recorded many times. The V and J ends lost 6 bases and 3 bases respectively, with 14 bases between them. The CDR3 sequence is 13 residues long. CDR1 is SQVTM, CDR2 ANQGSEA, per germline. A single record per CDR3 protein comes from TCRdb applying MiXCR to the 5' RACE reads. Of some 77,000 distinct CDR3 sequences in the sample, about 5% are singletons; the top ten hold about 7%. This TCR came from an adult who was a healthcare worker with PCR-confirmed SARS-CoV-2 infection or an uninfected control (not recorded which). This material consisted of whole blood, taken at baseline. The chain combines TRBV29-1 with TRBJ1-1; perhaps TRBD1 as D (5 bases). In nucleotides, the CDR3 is TGCAGCGTATCTGGGGGGGGTTACACTGAAGCTTTCTTT. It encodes CSVSGGGYTEAFF. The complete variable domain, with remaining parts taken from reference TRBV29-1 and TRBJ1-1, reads SAVISQKPSRDICQRGTSLTIQCQVDSQVTMMFWYRQQPGQSLTLIATANQGSEATYESGFVIDKFPISRPNLTFSTLTVSNMSPEDSSIYLCSVSGGGYTEAFFGQGTRLTVV.